This TCR beta chain was identified during a study of T cells in Graves' hyperthyroidism and ophthalmopathy. TCR beta CDR3 region amplification was performed from RNA transcripts. The TCR CDR3 first-round RT-PCR relied on the HTBI primer set. In TCRdb, the multiplex PCR reads were re-called with MiXCR into one record per CDR3 protein. The data hold approximately 610,000 distinct CDR3 sequences, with approximately 16% observed a single time. The germline V gene has CDR1 LNHNV and CDR2 YYDKDF (reference sequence). The CDR3 has 14 amino acids. V was trimmed by 3 bases and J by 1 base, leaving 7 bases between them. In this sample, this clonotype turned up many times.

Sequenced material: blood. The rearrangement links TRBV15 to TRBJ1-5, with D perhaps TRBD1 (5 bases). This TCR was recovered from a woman in her late teens or twenties with Graves' hyperthyroidism. The DNA for the CDR3 is TGTGCCACCAGCAGTTGGGGGAGCAATCAGCCCCAGCATTTT. As protein: CATSSWGSNQPQHF.